The sequence of this T cell receptor beta chain was determined in a study of T-cell reconstitution after alpha-beta-depleted transplantation in children. Study-wide findings and caveats: Once a year had passed after transplant, T-cell counts and diversity came mostly from newly produced T cells.

This clonotype was seen many times. Its specificity is not known. The CDR3 length is 12 residues. The junction had 4 bases not matched to a gene; V was cut back by 10 bases and J by 3 bases. The germline gives CDR1 MRHNA, CDR2 SNTAGT. TCRbeta library construction was performed incorporating unique molecular identifiers. MiXCR, applied by TCRdb to the PCR reads, yields one record per CDR3 protein. The data hold 200,000 to 250,000 distinct CDR3 sequences, with just under 8.5% observed a single time. This chain joins TRBV6-4 and TRBJ2-5; 8 nucleotides match TRBD1. Sequenced here: PBMCs, mostly from graft donor cells, sampled 180 days after TCRalphabeta/CD19-depleted stem cell transplant. The receptor's source is a male patient under 18 who had a stem cell transplant for acute lymphoblastic leukemia, so the T cells may come from the graft donor. Here the CDR3 DNA reads TGTGCCATTCCGGGACAGGAAGAGACCCAGTACTTC. Translating gives CAIPGQEETQYF.